The 22 T cell receptor beta chains listed next were all sequenced from one sample in a study of cytomegalovirus exposure and HLA in healthy donors. The primer mix had 60 Vbeta and 13 Jbeta primers. The method was immunoSEQ multiplex PCR; TCRdb's version includes in-frame clones alone and lacks a portion of them. Its listing shows about 79,000 clones. Input material: PBMCs. The receptors come from a young man in good health and CMV-seronegative.

This chain connects TRBV18 to TRBJ1-1, with D maybe TRBD1 (6 bases). The CDR3 sequence is 13 residues long. V shed 5 bases and J shed 8 bases, with 15 bases lying between them. In germline, CDR1 is KGHSH, CDR2 LQKENI. CDR3 in DNA: TGTGCCAGCTCATCTCAACAGGGCAGGGAAGCTTTCTTT. Translation: CASSSQQGREAFF. Together with reference TRBV18 and TRBJ1-1, the CDR3 gives the full variable domain: NAGVMQNPRHLVRRRGQEARLRCSPMKGHSHVYWYRQLPEEGLKFMVYLQKENIIDESGMPKERFSAEFPKEGPSILRIQQVVRGDSAAYFCASSSQQGREAFFGQGTRLTVV.

This rearrangement joins TRBV10-3 to TRBJ1-3; the D gene is possibly TRBD1 (6 bases). Germline loops: CDR1 ENHRY, CDR2 SYGVKD. The length of the CDR3 is 14 residues. V was shortened by 10 bases and J by 0 bases, with 13 bases between the two germline ends. DNA of the CDR3: TGTGCCACCGGGGGGGCCTACTCTGGAAACACCATATATTTT. This sequence encodes CATGGAYSGNTIYF.

V usage is TRBV19 and J usage is TRBJ1-2, with D possibly TRBD1 on 6 matching bases. The V gene's germline CDR1 is LNHDA and CDR2 SQIVND (reference sequence). The ends were cut back, 4 bases at V and 4 bases at J, with 13 bases in the middle. The CDR3 is made up of 14 amino acids. The CDR3 protein is CASSTRDRIYGYTF. In DNA form, the CDR3 reads TGTGCCAGTAGTACCCGAGACAGGATCTATGGCTACACCTTC.

The rearrangement joins TRBV29-1 to TRBJ1-1; 7 bases map to TRBD1. Germline values: CDR1 SQVTM, CDR2 ANQGSEA. CDR3 size: 13 residues. Trimming cost V 7 bases and J 0 bases; bases outside gene matches: 5. This chain's CDR3 is CSARDSLNTEAFF. CDR3 coding DNA: TGCAGCGCCCGGGACAGCCTGAACACTGAAGCTTTCTTT.

The chain combines TRBV10-3 with TRBJ2-1; D may be TRBD2 (6 bases). Germline-derived CDR1 and CDR2 are ENHRY and SYGVKD. V lost 3 bases and J lost 4, with 16 bases in between. This CDR3 spans 16 amino acids. The CDR3 nucleotides are TGTGCCATCAGTGATACGATGCGGGACCTATACAATGAGCAGTTCTTC. It specifies CAISDTMRDLYNEQFF.

V and J are TRBV7-9 and TRBJ1-1; D is unresolved. The CDR3 is 11 residues long. Deletions cut 7 bases from V and 1 base from J, with 4 bases between. The germline V gene encodes CDR1 SEHNR and CDR2 FQNEAQ (reference sequence). CDR3 nucleotides: TGTGCCAGCACCAAGAACACTGAAGCTTTCTTT. This sequence encodes CASTKNTEAFF.

The chain is built from TRBV9 and TRBJ2-5; TRBD2 agrees at 9 bases. This CDR3 region has 17 residues. V shed 0 bases, J shed 2 bases, and the junction held 8 bases outside the gene matches. Germline V CDR1 and CDR2: SGDLS, YYNGEE. The CDR3 nucleotides read TGTGCCAGCAGCGTAGCTCCCATTAGCGGGGGACAAGAGACCCAGTACTTC. Translation: CASSVAPISGGQETQYF. Full variable domain (missing parts from reference TRBV9 and TRBJ2-5): DSGVTQTPKHLITATGQRVTLRCSPRSGDLSVYWYQQSLDQGLQFLIQYYNGEERAKGNILERFSAQQFPDLHSELNLSSLELGDSALYFCASSVAPISGGQETQYFGPGTRLLVL.

This chain uses TRBV7-6 with TRBJ2-2; 9 bases are shared with TRBD1. Germline V gene lookup returns CDR1 SGHVS and CDR2 FNYEAQ. V dropped 8 bases and J dropped 7; count of bases not matched to a gene: 5. CDR3 size: 13 residues. The CDR3 bases are TGTGCCAGCGGACAGGGGTTCGGCGGGGAGCTGTTTTTT. This sequence encodes CASGQGFGGELFF.

DNA for the CDR3: TGTGCCAGCAGTTACCAGACAGGTTCCTACGAGCAGTACTTC. Translating gives CASSYQTGSYEQYF. The chain recombines TRBV6-5 with TRBJ2-7, with a possible D match to TRBD1 (6 bases). Germline V gene data show CDR1 as MNHEY and CDR2 as SVGAGI. The CDR3 sequence is 14 residues long. Deletions cut 2 bases from V and 1 base from J, with 9 bases between.

The chain joins TRBV5-6 to TRBJ2-7; a weak D match, TRBD1 (5 bases). Trimming left V 4 bases short and J 1 base short, with 15 bases between. The V gene's germline CDR1 is SGHDT and CDR2 YYEEEE. The CDR3 is made up of 15 amino acids. CDR3 residues: CASSTPSGPSYEQYF. CDR3 in DNA: TGTGCCAGCAGCACGCCATCAGGGCCTTCCTACGAGCAGTACTTC.

The rearrangement uses TRBV6-5 and TRBJ2-7; TRBD1 might be the D (5 bases). This CDR3 contains 15 residues. The germline CDR1 and CDR2 sequences are MNHEY and SVGAGI. V shed 6 bases and J shed 1 base, with 16 bases lying between them. CDR3 region: CASSPTVVGSYEQYF. For the CDR3, the DNA is TGTGCCAGCAGCCCGACAGTGGTTGGGTCCTACGAGCAGTACTTC.

The chain combines TRBV6-6 with TRBJ1-5; 10 bases fit TRBD1. CDR1 and CDR2 (germline): MNHNY, SVGAGI (reference sequence). J gave up 3 bases and V 6 bases, and 2 bases lay outside the gene matches. The CDR3 runs 14 residues. The CDR3 region has the DNA TGTGCCAGCAGGACAGGGGGCCCCAATCAGCCCCAGCATTTT. This translates into CASRTGGPNQPQHF.

This rearrangement joins TRBV20-1 to TRBJ1-2; 7 bases match TRBD1. V gave up 6 bases and J gave up 7 bases; unmatched junction bases: 5. The CDR3 sequence is 11 residues long. In germline, CDR1 is DFQATT, CDR2 SNEGSKA (reference sequence). This CDR3 is CSARGGSGYTF. Written as DNA, the CDR3 is TGCAGTGCCCGAGGGGGCTCTGGCTACACCTTC.

For the CDR3, the DNA is TGTGCCAGCAGTACAGACAGGGTAAAGCCCCAGCATTTT. Translated: CASSTDRVKPQHF. The chain recombines TRBV6-5 with TRBJ1-5, with 7 bases fitting TRBD1. Germline assignment: CDR1 MNHEY and CDR2 SVGAGI. With 5 bases clipped from V and 8 bases from J, the junction kept 6 bases outside the gene matches. The CDR3 is made up of 13 amino acids.

V and J are TRBV6-6 and TRBJ1-1; the D gene is possibly TRBD1 (5 bases). Germline-derived CDR1 and CDR2 are MNHNY and SVGAGI (reference sequence). The CDR3 sequence is 13 residues long. V was shortened by 3 bases and J by 3 bases, with 8 bases between the two germline ends. For the CDR3, the DNA is TGTGCCAGCAGTTATTACAGGCACACTGAAGCTTTCTTT. This gives the protein CASSYYRHTEAFF.

The chain has TRBV5-6 and TRBJ1-5; D possibly corresponds to TRBD1 (5 bases). This CDR3 region has 18 residues. Germline-derived CDR1 and CDR2 are SGHDT and YYEEEE. V dropped 4 bases and J dropped 5 bases, with 25 bases sitting between them. Here the CDR3 reads CASSQQQVGRLGDQPQHF. In DNA, the CDR3 is TGTGCCAGCAGCCAACAACAGGTGGGGAGGCTGGGGGATCAGCCCCAGCATTTT.

This rearrangement joins TRBV6-5 to TRBJ1-1; D possibly corresponds to TRBD1 (6 bases). CDR1 is MNHEY and CDR2 is SVGAGI in the germline V gene. V was clipped by 6 bases and J by 3 bases, with 14 bases between them. The CDR3 totals 14 residues. The CDR3 is CASSLGQPDTEAFF. Written as DNA, the CDR3 is TGTGCCAGCAGCCTCGGACAGCCGGACACTGAAGCTTTCTTT.

The chain combines TRBV4-1 with TRBJ1-5; D possibly corresponds to TRBD1 (5 bases). Germline-derived CDR1 and CDR2 are MGHRA and YSYEKL. The CDR3 has 16 amino acids. Trimming cost V 0 bases and J 3 bases, with 12 bases left between them. The CDR3 region has the DNA TGCGCCAGCAGCCAAGATAGGTCAGGGAACAATCAGCCCCAGCATTTT. The encoded protein is CASSQDRSGNNQPQHF.

The chain is built from TRBV4-2 and TRBJ1-4; 7 bases line up with TRBD1. The CDR3 is 16 amino acids. The V and J ends lost 6 bases and 3 bases, in that order; junction bases with no gene match: 10. CDR1 and CDR2 (germline): LGHNA, YNFKEQ. The CDR3 DNA reads as TGTGCCAGCAGTCTACCACAGGGGTTTGCTAATGAAAAACTGTTTTTT. It yields the protein CASSLPQGFANEKLFF.

The CDR3 loop is CASSQAPGLAGGVYEQYF. CDR3 DNA sequence: TGCGCCAGCAGCCAAGCCCCTGGACTAGCGGGCGGGGTATACGAGCAGTACTTC. The chain links TRBV4-3 to TRBJ2-7; 11 positions agree with TRBD2. Germline assignment: CDR1 LGHNA and CDR2 YSLEER. Trimming cost V 1 base and J 4 bases; bases outside gene matches: 12. This CDR3 is built from 18 residues.

The chain carries TRBV9 and TRBJ2-7, with a possible D match to TRBD2 (5 bases). This CDR3 comprises 16 residues. Trimming took 0 bases from V and 0 from J, leaving 13 bases between them. CDR1 is SGDLS and CDR2 is YYNGEE in the germline V gene. The CDR3 region has the DNA TGTGCCAGCAGCGTAGGGGCTGGGAGAGACTCCTACGAGCAGTACTTC. Amino acid sequence: CASSVGAGRDSYEQYF. The full variable domain, rest sourced from reference TRBV9 and TRBJ2-7, is DSGVTQTPKHLITATGQRVTLRCSPRSGDLSVYWYQQSLDQGLQFLIQYYNGEERAKGNILERFSAQQFPDLHSELNLSSLELGDSALYFCASSVGAGRDSYEQYFGPGTRLTVT.

As DNA, the CDR3 is TGTGCCAGCAGCCCGCAACAGGAAGAGACCCAGTACTTC. Translated: CASSPQQEETQYF. The chain uses TRBV5-4 and TRBJ2-5; a possible D gene is TRBD1 (5 bases). Trimming cost V 4 bases and J 3 bases, with 10 bases left between them. The CDR3 contains 13 residues. Looked up from germline, CDR1 is SGHNT and CDR2 is YYREEE (reference sequence). Using reference TRBV5-4 and TRBJ2-5 for the parts outside the CDR3, the full variable domain is ETGVTQSPTHLIKTRGQQVTLRCSSQSGHNTVSWYQQALGQGPQFIFQYYREEENGRGNFPPRFSGLQFPNYSSELNVNALELDDSALYLCASSPQQEETQYFGPGTRLLVL.